The 24 T cell receptor beta chains below come from one sample, sequenced in a study of identifying expanded T cells in peripheral blood. TCRdb keeps only in-frame clones here, not all; method: immunoSEQ multiplex PCR. The top ten clones hold 19% of a sample with more than 50,000 clones, about 83% of them seen once. Sequencing used blood. The receptors come from a person aged 18 to 70 in good health.

This chain connects TRBV5-4 to TRBJ1-6; D uncertain. Germline values: CDR1 SGHNT, CDR2 YYREEE (reference sequence). The V end lost 4 bases, the J end lost 6 bases, and 14 bases lay between the germline ends. The CDR3 is made up of 15 amino acids. This chain's CDR3 is CASSPQEGSNSPLHF. In DNA form, the CDR3 reads TGTGCCAGCAGCCCCCAGGAGGGAAGTAATTCACCCCTCCACTTT.

The chain links TRBV5-8 to TRBJ2-1; 11 bases align to TRBD1. In germline, CDR1 is SGHTS, CDR2 YDEGEE. This CDR3 comprises 17 residues. Losses at the gene ends were 7 bases for V and 1 base for J; bases not matched to a gene: 10. CDR3 coding DNA: TGTGCCAGCTGGCCGGGACAGGGGGGCAGTTCCTACAATGAGCAGTTCTTC. Its protein product is CASWPGQGGSSYNEQFF.

This clone was picked up one time. The CDR3, as DNA: TGTGCCAGCAGTTTAGTAAGACAGACCCTCTACGAGCAGTACTTC. Protein product: CASSLVRQTLYEQYF. The chain has TRBV27 and TRBJ2-7, with TRBD1 as a possible D gene (5 bases). Germline V gives CDR1 MNHEY, CDR2 SMNVEV (reference sequence). CDR3 length: 15 residues. V lost 2 bases and J lost 3, with 14 bases in between.

This chain links TRBV19 with TRBJ1-3; TRBD1 is a possible D gene (6 bases). The length of the CDR3 is 15 residues. In germline, CDR1 is LNHDA, CDR2 SQIVND (reference sequence). Trimming took 2 bases from V and 2 from J, leaving 10 bases between them. The CDR3 spells CASSISRGPGNTIYF. CDR3 bases: TGTGCCAGTAGTATATCCAGGGGACCTGGAAACACCATATATTTT. The variable domain in full, with the rest retrieved from reference TRBV19 and TRBJ1-3, is DGGITQSPKYLFRKEGQNVTLSCEQNLNHDAMYWYRQDPGQGLRLIYYSQIVNDFQKGDIAEGYSVSREKKESFPLTVTSAQKNPTAFYLCASSISRGPGNTIYFGEGSWLTVV.

The chain has TRBV7-6 and TRBJ1-6; D unclear. The V gene's germline CDR1 is SGHVS and CDR2 FNYEAQ. The V end was cut by 0 bases, the J end by 6 bases, with 6 bases between. The CDR3 consists of 14 residues. For the CDR3, the DNA is TGTGCCAGCAGCTTAGCGCAGTTTAATTCACCCCTCCACTTT. Translating gives CASSLAQFNSPLHF.

The V gene is TRBV5-4, the J gene TRBJ2-3, with 9 bases fitting TRBD2. The V gene's germline CDR1 is SGHNT and CDR2 YYREEE (reference sequence). V dropped 0 bases and J dropped 0; count of bases not matched to a gene: 2. The CDR3 extends over 16 amino acids. CDR3 DNA sequence: TGTGCCAGCAGCTTGGAGGCGGGGGGGAGCACAGATACGCAGTATTTT. Translating it yields CASSLEAGGSTDTQYF.

This chain links TRBV7-2 with TRBJ2-2; 9 nucleotides match TRBD1. V was clipped by 5 bases and J by 7 bases; unmatched bases: 5. CDR1 and CDR2 (germline): SGHTA, FQGNSA. The CDR3 has 14 residues. CDR3: CASSPGTGYGELFF. The CDR3, as DNA: TGTGCCAGCAGCCCAGGGACAGGGTACGGGGAGCTGTTTTTT.

V usage is TRBV29-1 and J usage is TRBJ2-3; D gene unclear. From germline, CDR1 is SQVTM and CDR2 ANQGSEA. V was trimmed by 2 bases and J by 14 bases, leaving 14 bases between them. The CDR3 is 11 amino acids. CDR3 region: CSVESAVRRYF. The CDR3 nucleotides are TGCAGCGTTGAATCGGCAGTCCGAAGGTATTTT.

This clone was detected once. The gene calls are TRBV5-1 and TRBJ2-5; 9 nucleotides line up with TRBD2. The CDR3 has 17 amino acids. J lost 2 bases, V lost 4 bases, and 12 bases had no gene match. The germline gives CDR1 SGHRS, CDR2 YFSETQ. The CDR3 loop reads CASSPDRGGRGQETQYF. In DNA, the CDR3 is TGCGCCAGCAGCCCGGACCGGGGCGGGAGGGGGCAAGAGACCCAGTACTTC.

The chain uses TRBV7-8 and TRBJ1-5, with D possibly being TRBD1 (5 bases). The V gene lost 6 bases and the J gene lost 4 bases, with 10 bases spanning the gap. This CDR3 spans 13 amino acids. The germline CDR1 and CDR2 sequences are SGHVS and FQNEAQ. The CDR3 coding sequence is TGTGCCAGCAGTTCAGGGTATAATCAGCCCCAGCATTTT. Translation gives CASSSGYNQPQHF.

J is TRBJ1-2 and V is TRBV6-5, with TRBD1 matching over 7 bases. The CDR3 consists of 13 residues. Germline trimming cut 8 bases from V and 6 bases from J; bases unmatched to any gene: 9. Germline CDR1 MNHEY, CDR2 SVGAGI. The CDR3 loop reads CASGKQGWNGYTF. As DNA, the CDR3 is TGTGCCAGCGGAAAACAGGGGTGGAATGGCTACACCTTC.

The genes are TRBV9 and TRBJ2-3; 7 bases align to TRBD2. Germline CDR1 SGDLS, CDR2 YYNGEE. V lost 3 bases and J lost 5; bases outside the gene matches: 6. The CDR3 sequence is 14 residues long. The CDR3 DNA sequence: TGTGCCAGCAGCGCAAGACGGGAGGTAGATACGCAGTATTTT. Translating it yields CASSARREVDTQYF. Based on the CDR3 plus reference TRBV9 and TRBJ2-3, the full variable domain is DSGVTQTPKHLITATGQRVTLRCSPRSGDLSVYWYQQSLDQGLQFLIQYYNGEERAKGNILERFSAQQFPDLHSELNLSSLELGDSALYFCASSARREVDTQYFGPGTRLTVL.

This chain links TRBV6-1 with TRBJ1-1, with D maybe TRBD1 (5 bases). CDR3 length: 12 amino acids. Germline V lookup: CDR1 MNHNS, CDR2 SASEGT. Trimming left V 4 bases short and J 8 bases short, with 11 bases between. CDR3 coding DNA: TGTGCCAGCAGTGTTCGAGGGACGGAAGCTTTCTTT. Protein sequence: CASSVRGTEAFF.

The sample holds a few counts of this clone. The genes are TRBV6-1 and TRBJ1-2; D is perhaps TRBD1 (5 bases). The V gene's germline CDR1 is MNHNS and CDR2 SASEGT. V was clipped by 8 bases and J by 1 base, with 14 bases between them. The CDR3 totals 14 residues. The CDR3 sequence: CASCPGLSNYGYTF. The CDR3 DNA reads as TGTGCCAGCTGTCCAGGGTTGAGTAACTATGGCTACACCTTC.

The chain couples TRBV7-9 to TRBJ2-7; D is uncertain. The CDR3 loop spans 14 amino acids. The V end was cut by 3 bases, the J end by 2 bases, with 11 bases between. Germline V gene lookup returns CDR1 SEHNR and CDR2 FQNEAQ (reference sequence). In DNA, the CDR3 is TGTGCCAGCAGCTTCGGGTCCTACCCCTACGAGCAGTACTTC. Its translation is CASSFGSYPYEQYF.

The chain has TRBV27 and TRBJ1-4; D gene ambiguous. CDR1 is MNHEY and CDR2 is SMNVEV in the germline V gene (reference sequence). CDR3 length: 14 amino acids. V was cut by 5 bases and J by 5 bases, with 12 bases left in between. CDR3 region: CASSAHSLNEKLFF. The CDR3, as DNA: TGTGCCAGCAGTGCACACAGTTTAAATGAAAAACTGTTTTTT.

This chain connects TRBV7-8 to TRBJ2-7; D possibly matches TRBD1 or TRBD2 (5 bases each). There are 14 residues in the CDR3. Germline V gives CDR1 SGHVS, CDR2 FQNEAQ. The V and J ends lost 5 bases and 2 bases respectively, with 13 bases between them. In nucleotides, the CDR3 is TGTGCCAGCAGCCACGGGGACGGGACCTACGAGCAGTACGTC. This codes for CASSHGDGTYEQYV.

The chain employs TRBV27 and TRBJ1-2; D gene unclear. V dropped 1 base and J dropped 2 bases, with 14 bases sitting between them. This CDR3 has 16 amino acids. The V gene's germline CDR1 is MNHEY and CDR2 SMNVEV (reference sequence). The CDR3, as DNA: TGTGCCAGCAGTTTATTGGCCGCACCGTCGAACTATGGCTACACCTTC. It translates to CASSLLAAPSNYGYTF.

For the CDR3, the DNA is TGTGCCAGCAAGGGCCCAGGGTTCGGGCAGCCCCAGCATTTT. Residues: CASKGPGFGQPQHF. The V call is TRBV6-1, the J call TRBJ1-5, with a tentative D call TRBD1 (5 bases). Germline CDR1 is MNHNS and CDR2 is SASEGT. V was clipped by 7 bases and J by 7 bases, with 17 bases between them. The CDR3 runs 14 residues.

The chain carries TRBV7-2 and TRBJ2-1; D is unresolved. The V gene lost 1 base and the J gene lost 6 bases, with 7 bases spanning the gap. CDR1 and CDR2 (germline): SGHTA, FQGNSA. The CDR3 runs to 13 residues. This chain's CDR3 is CASSLGGINEQFF. The CDR3 coding sequence is TGTGCCAGCAGCTTAGGGGGAATCAATGAGCAGTTCTTC.

This rearrangement joins TRBV28 to TRBJ2-7; 12 bases line up with TRBD1. This CDR3 contains 14 residues. CDR1 and CDR2 from the germline V gene are MDHEN and SYDVKM. V shed 4 bases, J shed 6 bases, and the junction held 4 bases outside the gene matches. CDR3 DNA: TGTGCCAGCAGTTCGGGACAGGGGGCTGTCGAGCAGTACTTC. Translation gives CASSSGQGAVEQYF.

The V gene is TRBV5-1, the J gene TRBJ2-3; TRBD2 matches at 8 bases. V gave up 4 bases and J gave up 5 bases; unmatched junction bases: 12. Germline values: CDR1 SGHRS, CDR2 YFSETQ. The CDR3 spans 16 residues. In DNA form, the CDR3 reads TGCGCCAGCAGCCCCCTCCCCGGGAGGGCCGTAGATACGCAGTATTTT. Translated: CASSPLPGRAVDTQYF.

The chain links TRBV9 to TRBJ2-5, with TRBD1 matching 8 bases. After removal of 0 bases from V and 5 bases from J, the junction contained 9 bases not matched to a gene. The CDR3 spans 16 residues. Germline V gene lookup returns CDR1 SGDLS and CDR2 YYNGEE. Written as DNA, the CDR3 is TGTGCCAGCAGCGTAGACAGGGGGGCTTCCCGGGAGACCCAGTACTTC. It yields the protein CASSVDRGASRETQYF.

V is TRBV11-3 and J is TRBJ2-3; TRBD2 is a possible D gene (6 bases). V was trimmed by 5 bases and J by 2 bases, leaving 14 bases between them. This CDR3 contains 15 residues. Germline lookup yields CDR1 SGHNT and CDR2 YENEEA. CDR3 bases: TGTGCCAGCAGCCCTTCGGACTATAACACAGATACGCAGTATTTT. It specifies CASSPSDYNTDTQYF.